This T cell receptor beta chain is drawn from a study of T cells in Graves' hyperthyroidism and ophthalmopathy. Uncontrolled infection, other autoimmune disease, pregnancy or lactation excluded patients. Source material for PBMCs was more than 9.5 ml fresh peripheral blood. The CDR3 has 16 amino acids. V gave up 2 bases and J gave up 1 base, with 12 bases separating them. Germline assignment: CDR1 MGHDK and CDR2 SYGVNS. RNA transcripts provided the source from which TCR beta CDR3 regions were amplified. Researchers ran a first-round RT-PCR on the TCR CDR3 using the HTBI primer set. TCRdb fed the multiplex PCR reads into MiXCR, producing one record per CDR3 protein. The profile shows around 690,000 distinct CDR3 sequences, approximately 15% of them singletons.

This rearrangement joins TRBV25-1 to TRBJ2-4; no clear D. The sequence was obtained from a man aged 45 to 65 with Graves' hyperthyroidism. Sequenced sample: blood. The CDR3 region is CASSEGNGLAKNIQYF. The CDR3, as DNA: TGTGCCAGCAGTGAAGGCAACGGGTTGGCCAAAAACATTCAGTACTTC. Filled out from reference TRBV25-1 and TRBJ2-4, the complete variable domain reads EADIYQTPRYLVIGTGKKITLECSQTMGHDKMYWYQQDPGMELHLIHYSYGVNSTEKGDLSSESTVSRIRTEHFPLTLESARPSHTSQYLCASSEGNGLAKNIQYFGAGTRLSVL.